This T cell receptor beta chain emerged from a study of shared clonotypes between healthy human individuals. CDR3 size: 13 residues. Germline trimming cut 6 bases from V and 4 bases from J; bases unmatched to any gene: 3. CDR1 LNHDA and CDR2 SQIVND come from the germline V gene (reference sequence). Data came from immunoSEQ multiplex PCR; TCRdb stores just in-frame clones and leaves some out. The table records under 750,000 clones, 72% of them present only once. This chain connects TRBV19 to TRBJ1-1; 9 bases are shared with TRBD1. This receptor was obtained from a woman in her twenties or thirties in good health. The specimen sequenced was memory CD4+ T cells sorted from blood. This sample's subset: CD45RA-negative fraction. DNA for the CDR3: TGTGCCAGTAGGACGACAGGGGGCACTGAAGCTTTCTTT. Translation: CASRTTGGTEAFF.